This passage covers 32 T cell receptor beta chains from one sample sequenced in a study of T cells in localized non-small cell lung cancer. Sequencing used immunoSEQ multiplex PCR; TCRdb keeps in-frame clones, though not all of them. The data show approximately 31,000 clones, with around four fifths seen just once and about two fifths held by the top ten. The sample in question was peripheral blood, obtained before any cancer treatment. All receptors derive from a male donor aged 60 or over with stage II squamous cell lung carcinoma.

The gene calls are TRBV29-1 and TRBJ2-5; D is unresolved. The CDR3 loop spans 12 amino acids. Trimming stripped 4 bases from V and 0 bases from J, with 6 bases between. Germline loops: CDR1 SQVTM, CDR2 ANQGSEA. In DNA, the CDR3 is TGCAGCGTTGTCCAGTACCAAGAGACCCAGTACTTC. It yields the protein CSVVQYQETQYF.

The V gene is TRBV7-2, the J gene TRBJ2-5; D is perhaps TRBD1 (6 bases). The J call may be wrong; the DNA end is better matched by TRBJ2-7. Germline CDR1 is SGHTA and CDR2 is FQGNSA. The CDR3 extends over 13 amino acids. The CDR3 region is CASSLGGGYEQYF. The CDR3 DNA reads TGTGCCAGCAGCTTAGGAGGGGGCTACGAGCAGTACTTC.

In DNA form, the CDR3 reads TGCGCCAGCAGCGGAATGACTAGCGGAGATTACAATGAGCAGTTCTTC. Its translation is CASSGMTSGDYNEQFF. V gene TRBV5-1 combines with J gene TRBJ2-1, with 9 bases aligning to TRBD2. V was clipped by 4 bases and J by 4 bases; unmatched bases: 9. CDR1 and CDR2 (germline): SGHRS, YFSETQ. There are 16 residues in the CDR3.

The chain couples TRBV7-8 to TRBJ2-3; the D is unclear. This CDR3 region has 12 residues. Looked up from germline, CDR1 is SGHVS and CDR2 is FQNEAQ. V lost 2 bases and J lost 4, with 4 bases in between. CDR3 in amino acids: CASSLSADTQYF. CDR3 DNA sequence: TGTGCCAGCAGCTTATCGGCAGATACGCAGTATTTT.

This chain uses TRBV5-6 with TRBJ2-7, with D perhaps assigned TRBD1 or TRBD2 (5 bases each). The CDR3 runs 17 residues. Germline V CDR1 and CDR2: SGHDT, YYEEEE. Trimming left V 0 bases short and J 6 bases short, with 22 bases between. The CDR3 nucleotides read TGTGCCAGCAGCTTGGCCCGGGGCAGGCTAATGACCCTCGAGCAGTACTTC. Its protein is CASSLARGRLMTLEQYF. The entire variable domain, with the rest obtained from reference TRBV5-6 and TRBJ2-7, is as follows: DAGVTQSPTHLIKTRGQQVTLRCSPKSGHDTVSWYQQALGQGPQFIFQYYEEEERQRGNFPDRFSGHQFPNYSSELNVNALLLGDSALYLCASSLARGRLMTLEQYFGPGTRLTVT.

This chain uses TRBV7-2 with TRBJ1-5; D may be TRBD1 (6 bases). The CDR3 has 14 residues. Germline CDR1 reads SGHTA; CDR2 reads FQGNSA. Trimming shortened V by 5 bases and J by 6 bases, and 14 bases separated the two germline ends. The CDR3 coding sequence is TGTGCCAGCAGCGCACAGGGCGGAGGTCAGCCCCAGCATTTT. This sequence encodes CASSAQGGGQPQHF. Based on the CDR3 plus reference TRBV7-2 and TRBJ1-5, the full variable domain is GAGVSQSPSNKVTEKGKDVELRCDPISGHTALYWYRQSLGQGLEFLIYFQGNSAPDKSGLPSDRFSAERTGGSVSTLTIQRTQQEDSAVYLCASSAQGGGQPQHFGDGTRLSIL.

J is TRBJ2-4 and V is TRBV7-3; D call uncertain. The CDR3 has 17 residues. Germline V gives CDR1 SGHTA, CDR2 FQGTGA. V shed 0 bases and J shed 0 bases, with 12 bases lying between them. CDR3 protein: CASSLTKERRAKNIQYF. In DNA, the CDR3 is TGTGCCAGCAGCTTAACCAAAGAAAGGAGAGCCAAAAACATTCAGTACTTC.

As for this clone: A much larger clone sits a single nucleotide away, making a read error possible. V usage is TRBV19 and J usage is TRBJ2-7; D is unclear. The CDR3 runs to 16 residues. V was pared by 3 bases and J by 5 bases, with 20 bases between. Germline values: CDR1 LNHDA, CDR2 SQIVND (reference sequence). The CDR3 spells CASSMKGCIGMDEQYF. In nucleotides, the CDR3 is TGTGCCAGTAGTATGAAAGGGTGCATCGGAATGGACGAGCAGTACTTC.

This chain joins TRBV30 and TRBJ2-7; a possible D gene is TRBD2 (6 bases). The germline V gene encodes CDR1 GTSNPN and CDR2 SVGIG (reference sequence). The CDR3 spans 15 residues. Trimming left V 3 bases short and J 3 bases short, with 18 bases between. DNA of the CDR3: TGTGCCTGGAGCCGGGAGAGGGGACCTAGCTACGAGCAGTACTTC. Amino acids: CAWSRERGPSYEQYF. The full variable domain, rest sourced from reference TRBV30 and TRBJ2-7, is SQTIHQWPATLVQPVGSPLSLECTVEGTSNPNLYWYRQAAGRGLQLLFYSVGIGQISSEVPQNLSASRPQDRQFILSSKKLLLSDSGFYLCAWSRERGPSYEQYFGPGTRLTVT.

The rearrangement links TRBV4-3 to TRBJ2-1; D ambiguous. The CDR3 runs to 15 residues. The germline V and J ends were trimmed by 0 bases and 8 bases, with 14 bases remaining between them. The germline CDR1 and CDR2 sequences are LGHNA and YSLEER. The CDR3 nucleotides read TGCGCCAGCAGCCAAGACTTTTCCCGGGTGGATGAGCAGTTCTTC. Amino acids: CASSQDFSRVDEQFF.

The genes are TRBV5-1 and TRBJ2-1; 7 bases fit TRBD2. From germline, CDR1 is SGHRS and CDR2 YFSETQ. With 3 bases clipped from V and 4 bases from J, the junction kept 13 bases outside the gene matches. The CDR3 is 17 residues long. The CDR3 bases are TGCGCCAGCAGCTCCCGGGGCTCCGGGGGGTCGTACAATGAGCAGTTCTTC. This sequence encodes CASSSRGSGGSYNEQFF.

The chain joins TRBV19 to TRBJ1-5; D is possibly TRBD1 (5 bases). Germline CDR1 reads LNHDA; CDR2 reads SQIVND (reference sequence). This CDR3 contains 17 residues. V was clipped by 5 bases and J by 1 base, with 18 bases between them. CDR3 sequence: CASSAGHFQGSNQPQHF. The CDR3 nucleotides are TGTGCCAGTAGTGCCGGACATTTCCAAGGAAGCAATCAGCCCCAGCATTTT. Full variable domain (outside the CDR3, taken from reference TRBV19 and TRBJ1-5): DGGITQSPKYLFRKEGQNVTLSCEQNLNHDAMYWYRQDPGQGLRLIYYSQIVNDFQKGDIAEGYSVSREKKESFPLTVTSAQKNPTAFYLCASSAGHFQGSNQPQHFGDGTRLSIL.

V usage is TRBV11-3 and J usage is TRBJ1-4; D gene ambiguous. Germline assignment: CDR1 SGHNT and CDR2 YENEEA. The CDR3 has 14 amino acids. V lost 4 bases and J lost 0, with 6 bases in between. The CDR3 sequence: CASSSGPTNEKLFF. The CDR3 region has the DNA TGTGCCAGCAGCTCCGGTCCAACTAATGAAAAACTGTTTTTT.

This chain links TRBV6-5 with TRBJ1-5; a weak D match, TRBD1 (5 bases). Germline V CDR1 and CDR2: MNHEY, SVGAGI. The germline V and J ends were trimmed by 6 bases and 0 bases, with 9 bases remaining between them. The CDR3 has 14 residues. The CDR3 loop reads CASSRQNSNQPQHF. The CDR3 DNA follows: TGTGCCAGCAGCCGACAGAATAGCAATCAGCCCCAGCATTTT.

The chain uses TRBV6-5 and TRBJ1-5; TRBD1 is a possible D gene (6 bases). Per germline, CDR1 MNHEY and CDR2 SVGAGI. The CDR3 is made up of 16 amino acids. V was cut by 4 bases and J by 2 bases, with 15 bases left in between. The CDR3 region is CASSSSRGQGNQPQHF. The CDR3 region has the DNA TGTGCCAGCAGTTCTTCCAGGGGCCAGGGCAATCAGCCCCAGCATTTT.

The DNA for the CDR3 is TGTGCCAGCAGCCAAGGACTGAGCACAGATACGCAGTATTTT. It is translated as CASSQGLSTDTQYF. This chain connects TRBV5-4 to TRBJ2-3; possibly TRBD2 for D (5 bases). This CDR3 has 14 residues. Trimming removed 4 bases from V and 0 bases from J, with 9 bases in between. The germline gives CDR1 SGHNT, CDR2 YYREEE (reference sequence).

The V gene is TRBV7-3, the J gene TRBJ1-1, with D perhaps matching TRBD1 (5 bases). The CDR3 extends over 18 amino acids. CDR1 SGHTA and CDR2 FQGTGA come from the germline V gene. The V gene lost 5 bases and the J gene lost 0 bases, with 22 bases spanning the gap. CDR3 nucleotide sequence: TGTGCCAGCAGCCCCCGGGGCCTGGCAGGAAGTCTGAACACTGAAGCTTTCTTT. Encoded protein: CASSPRGLAGSLNTEAFF. Looking up the rest from reference TRBV7-3 and TRBJ1-1 gives the full variable domain: GAGVSQTPSNKVTEKGKYVELRCDPISGHTALYWYRQSLGQGPEFLIYFQGTGAADDSGLPNDRFFAVRPEGSVSTLKIQRTERGDSAVYLCASSPRGLAGSLNTEAFFGQGTRLTVV.

This clone was observed a handful of times. The chain combines TRBV10-3 with TRBJ2-3; 8 nucleotides agree with TRBD2. Trimming removed 5 bases from V and 0 bases from J; junction bases left unmatched: 7. CDR1 is ENHRY and CDR2 is SYGVKD in the germline V gene. The CDR3 is made up of 16 amino acids. The CDR3 bases are TGTGCCATCAGTCCGGCGGGGGGACGAAGCACAGATACGCAGTATTTT. It yields the protein CAISPAGGRSTDTQYF.

V gene TRBV2 combines with J gene TRBJ2-7; 8 positions match TRBD1. Germline V CDR1 and CDR2: SNHLY, FYNNEI. J lost 5 bases, V lost 2 bases, and 11 bases had no gene match. The CDR3 extends over 16 amino acids. The CDR3 sequence: CASSESRGQVSNEQYF. The CDR3 coding sequence is TGTGCCAGCAGTGAAAGCCGGGGACAGGTTTCTAACGAGCAGTACTTC.

V and J are TRBV7-9 and TRBJ2-3; 9 bases fit TRBD2. Germline V gene sequence: CDR1 SEHNR, CDR2 FQNEAQ (reference sequence). V trimming: 3 bases; J trimming: 2 bases; junction bases outside the gene matches: 3. CDR3 length equals 15 residues. For the CDR3, the DNA is TGTGCCAGCAGCTTCATAGCGGGGGACACAGATACGCAGTATTTT. It specifies CASSFIAGDTDTQYF.

CDR3 protein: CASRRGYTF. CDR3 DNA sequence: TGTGCCAGCCGGAGGGGCTACACCTTC. This chain links TRBV6-1 with TRBJ1-2; D gene uncertain. Looked up from germline, CDR1 is MNHNS and CDR2 is SASEGT. Trimming shortened V by 8 bases and J by 8 bases, and 6 bases separated the two germline ends. The CDR3 extends over 9 amino acids.

This rearrangement joins TRBV11-2 to TRBJ1-2; no reliable D call. The V gene's germline CDR1 is SGHAT and CDR2 FQNNGV. V was shortened by 7 bases and J by 1 base, with 13 bases between the two germline ends. The CDR3 totals 14 residues. CDR3: CASNNPWGNYGYTF. The CDR3 coding sequence is TGTGCCAGCAACAACCCGTGGGGTAACTATGGCTACACCTTC.

The chain couples TRBV11-3 to TRBJ2-3; 10 bases are shared with TRBD2. Germline-derived CDR1 and CDR2 are SGHNT and YENEEA. This CDR3 is 15 amino acids long. Trimming at V came to 4 bases and at J to 1 base, leaving 2 bases not matched to a gene. The CDR3 DNA follows: TGTGCCAGCAGCTGGACTAGCGGCGGCACAGATACGCAGTATTTT. This translates into CASSWTSGGTDTQYF.

This sequence joins TRBV5-4 and TRBJ1-2, with a weak D call TRBD1 (5 bases). CDR3 length: 14 amino acids. V lost 1 base, J lost 8 bases, and 15 bases lay in between. Germline CDR1 reads SGHNT; CDR2 reads YYREEE (reference sequence). The CDR3 sequence: CASSLYGDGLGYTF. CDR3 DNA sequence: TGTGCCAGCAGCTTGTATGGGGACGGCCTAGGCTACACCTTC.

The table lists this clone with a few counts. The CDR3 reads CATKPGRTAADTQYF. The CDR3 DNA follows: TGTGCCACTAAACCGGGGAGAACGGCGGCAGATACGCAGTATTTT. The chain couples TRBV19 to TRBJ2-3; D may be TRBD2 (5 bases). V lost 10 bases to trimming and J lost 4 bases, with 21 bases between them. The CDR3 is 15 amino acids. Germline CDR1 LNHDA, CDR2 SQIVND (reference sequence).

This clone was observed a handful of times. V is TRBV7-9 and J is TRBJ2-7; D unresolved. Germline V lookup: CDR1 SEHNR, CDR2 FQNEAQ (reference sequence). This CDR3 has 16 amino acids. V shed 1 base and J shed 2 bases, with 15 bases lying between them. CDR3 residues: CASSLVGSTPTYEQYF. As DNA, the CDR3 is TGTGCCAGCAGCTTAGTGGGCTCGACTCCAACCTACGAGCAGTACTTC.

This clone was seen once. The gene calls are TRBV11-2 and TRBJ2-7; 8 positions agree with TRBD1. This CDR3 has 14 residues. V trimming: 3 bases; J trimming: 5 bases; junction bases outside the gene matches: 6. The germline gives CDR1 SGHAT, CDR2 FQNNGV. CDR3 bases: TGTGCCAGCAGCTTCAGCAGGGGGCGAGACGAGCAGTACTTC. It yields the protein CASSFSRGRDEQYF.

A few counts support this clone. The V and J genes are TRBV15 and TRBJ2-3, with D possibly being TRBD2 (6 bases). Germline CDR1 and CDR2: LNHNV and YYDKDF (reference sequence). The CDR3 is made up of 15 amino acids. Trimming pared 5 bases from V and 9 bases from J, leaving 21 bases between. The CDR3 DNA reads TGTGCCACCAGCTCCCTTATTTCGGCTAGCGACACGCAGTATTTT. Protein sequence: CATSSLISASDTQYF.

This rearrangement joins TRBV7-3 to TRBJ2-2; 7 bases align to TRBD2. V dropped 4 bases and J dropped 4; count of bases not matched to a gene: 9. Germline values: CDR1 SGHTA, CDR2 FQGTGA. The CDR3 covers 16 residues. The CDR3 DNA sequence: TGTGCCAGCAGCTCCTCGGGGAGCGGGGTCACCGGGGAGCTGTTTTTT. Residues: CASSSSGSGVTGELFF.

The chain has TRBV28 and TRBJ1-2; TRBD1 is a possible D gene (5 bases). V was clipped by 5 bases and J by 0 bases, with 10 bases between them. The CDR3 has 14 residues. Germline V gives CDR1 MDHEN, CDR2 SYDVKM. CDR3: CASSGGNTNYGYTF. In DNA, the CDR3 is TGTGCCAGCAGTGGGGGGAATACTAACTATGGCTACACCTTC.

This chain joins TRBV7-9 and TRBJ2-7, with D maybe TRBD1 (5 bases). The CDR3 length is 14 residues. Trimming cost V 2 bases and J 1 base, with 9 bases left between them. CDR1 SEHNR and CDR2 FQNEAQ come from the germline V gene (reference sequence). The chain's CDR3 is CASSLTTESYEQYF. The CDR3 nucleotides read TGTGCCAGCAGCTTAACGACAGAATCCTACGAGCAGTACTTC.

V usage is TRBV7-9 and J usage is TRBJ2-1, with D possibly matching TRBD1 (6 bases). Trimming took off 5 bases at V and 4 bases at J, with 15 bases between the two ends. This CDR3 is built from 15 residues. CDR1 SEHNR and CDR2 FQNEAQ come from the germline V gene (reference sequence). This chain's CDR3 is CASSPPDRQYNEQFF. The CDR3, as DNA: TGTGCCAGCAGCCCCCCTGACAGGCAATACAATGAGCAGTTCTTC.